The text below deals with one T cell receptor (beta chain). As yet, its antigen is unknown. Here immunoSEQ multiplex PCR was the method, and the copy in TCRdb shows in-frame clones only, minus some. Of fewer than 25,000 clones in the sample, about 88% are singletons; the top ten hold roughly a third. This entry is derived from a study of EBV T-cell therapy then PD-1 blockade in nasopharyngeal carcinoma. The germline V gene encodes CDR1 SGHRS and CDR2 YFSETQ. CDR3 length: 15 amino acids. Trimming took 6 bases from V and 2 from J, leaving 16 bases between them. Time point meaning: 266 days after commencement of treatment, after nivolumab therapy. Treatment reported: AdE1-LMPpoly-expanded autologous EBV-specific T-cell therapy followed by anti-PD-1 nivolumab.

The chain links TRBV5-1 to TRBJ2-3; no clear D. Sequences were derived from CD8+ T cells from blood, sampled between days 200 and 300 from a patient whose treatment included autologous EBV-specific T cells and nivolumab. The TCR was taken from a man aged 40-49 years with nasopharyngeal carcinoma. In DNA form, the CDR3 reads TGCGCCAGCACCACCTCAGATCCGCTCACAGATACGCAGTATTTT. It specifies CASTTSDPLTDTQYF.